Presented here are 22 T cell receptor beta chains from one specimen sequenced in a study of T-cell reconstitution after alpha-beta-depleted transplantation in children (dated by TCRdb to 2016 to 2017). The library was prepared using PCR. The listed sequencing device is Illumina HiSeq 2500. To normalize quantification of the TCRbeta repertoire, the TCR libraries were built with molecular barcoding that relied on unique molecular identifiers. The public reads were run again by TCRdb, first through fastp at Q25 and then through MiXCR, and only productive beta chains were kept. Entries are consolidated by CDR3 protein sequence, retaining the most common genes and DNA. For this sample there are more than 200,000 distinct CDR3 sequences; about 25% appear just once. Around 2.5% of the sample is in the top ten clones. The sample's treatment or condition label, in plain terms: allogeneic hematopoietic cell transplantation with graft depleted of TCRalphabeta T cells and CD19 B cells.

The source was PBMCs, collected before TCRalphabeta/CD19-depleted stem cell transplant. Receptor source: a girl aged 2 to 10 with Fanconi anemia, due to receive a stem cell transplant.

The V gene is TRBV6-1, the J gene TRBJ1-1, with D possibly being TRBD1 (5 bases). The germline gives CDR1 MNHNS, CDR2 SASEGT. V gave up 10 bases and J gave up 1 base, with 19 bases separating them. This CDR3 has 15 residues. The CDR3 bases are TGTGCCACTCGTTTGGCGAAGGGACGGAACACTGAAGCTTTCTTT. It translates to CATRLAKGRNTEAFF.

This clonotype was seen a handful of times. This sequence joins TRBV5-1 and TRBJ2-7; D might be TRBD1 or TRBD2, each matching 5 bases. V lost 4 bases to trimming and J lost 3 bases, with 11 bases between them. From germline, CDR1 is SGHRS and CDR2 YFSETQ. The CDR3 length is 13 residues. The DNA for the CDR3 is TGCGCCAGCAGCGCCGGGACGATCTACGAGCAGTACTTC. This translates into CASSAGTIYEQYF.

The gene calls are TRBV2 and TRBJ2-7; 7 bases map to TRBD2. The V gene end was trimmed by 4 bases and the J gene end by 5 bases; junction bases not matched to a gene: 11. The CDR3 has 15 residues. Looked up from germline, CDR1 is SNHLY and CDR2 is FYNNEI. In DNA, the CDR3 is TGTGCCAGCAGTGTAGGTGACCGGGAGGTCCACGAGCAGTACTTC. As protein: CASSVGDREVHEQYF.

This clonotype was detected ten times or more. The chain joins TRBV6-1 to TRBJ2-5; 10 bases agree with TRBD2. The CDR3 has 18 residues. The junction had 14 bases not matched to a gene; V was cut back by 2 bases and J by 5 bases. The germline V gene has CDR1 MNHNS and CDR2 SASEGT. The CDR3 is CASSENPAGGNLGETQYF. The DNA of the CDR3 is TGTGCCAGCAGTGAAAATCCAGCGGGAGGGAATCTCGGGGAGACCCAGTACTTC.

The chain carries TRBV28 and TRBJ2-5, with D possibly called TRBD1 or TRBD2 (5 bases each). This CDR3 has 15 residues. V lost 4 bases to trimming and J lost 1 base, with 13 bases between them. Germline V gene data show CDR1 as MDHEN and CDR2 as SYDVKM. The CDR3 is CASSSGKGFQETQYF. DNA for the CDR3: TGTGCCAGCAGTTCCGGGAAGGGGTTCCAAGAGACCCAGTACTTC.

The table lists this clonotype with a few counts. The rearrangement uses TRBV27 and TRBJ2-7, with 9 positions matching TRBD1. Germline V gene lookup returns CDR1 MNHEY and CDR2 SMNVEV (reference sequence). This CDR3 has 15 residues. J was trimmed by 4 bases and V by 5 bases; bases with no gene match: 9. The CDR3 DNA reads as TGTGCCAGCAGTCACACCGGGACAGGGAAATACGAGCAGTACTTC. Encoded protein: CASSHTGTGKYEQYF.

For the CDR3, the DNA is TGCAGCGTTGTCGAGCGGGGGGGCCGAGAGACCCAGTACTTC. Its protein product is CSVVERGGRETQYF. J is TRBJ2-5 and V is TRBV29-1; 10 bases fit TRBD2. V was clipped by 4 bases and J by 4 bases; unmatched bases: 6. Looked up from germline, CDR1 is SQVTM and CDR2 is ANQGSEA. CDR3 size: 14 residues.

This clonotype was observed a few times. The CDR3 protein is CASGFPIFTEAFF. The CDR3 bases are TGTGCTAGTGGTTTCCCCATCTTCACTGAAGCTTTCTTT. The chain employs TRBV12-5 and TRBJ1-1; D remains ambiguous. V was pared by 3 bases and J by 4 bases, with 9 bases between. CDR3 length: 13 amino acids. Per the germline V gene, CDR1 is LGHNT and CDR2 is FRNRAP.

This clonotype occurred a few times. The chain has TRBV20-1 and TRBJ2-5; D ambiguous. Germline V gene data show CDR1 as DFQATT and CDR2 as SNEGSKA (reference sequence). The CDR3 sequence is 11 residues long. The germline V and J ends were trimmed by 3 bases and 3 bases, with 5 bases remaining between them. The CDR3: CSASAEETQYF. CDR3 nucleotide sequence: TGCAGTGCTAGCGCCGAAGAGACCCAGTACTTC.

This clonotype was recorded at least ten times. CDR3 nucleotide sequence: TGCAGCGTTGAGTCCGGGAGTGTAGGTGAGCAGTTCTTC. It specifies CSVESGSVGEQFF. The chain is built from TRBV29-1 and TRBJ2-1; D is perhaps TRBD2 (6 bases). CDR1 and CDR2 from the germline V gene are SQVTM and ANQGSEA. Between the trimmed V and J ends, which lost 3 bases and 9 bases, there was a span of 15 bases. The CDR3 length is 13 residues.

There are many counts of this clonotype. V is TRBV29-1 and J is TRBJ2-7; the D is unclear. The CDR3 covers 14 residues. From germline, CDR1 is SQVTM and CDR2 ANQGSEA. The germline V and J ends were trimmed by 2 bases and 3 bases, with 14 bases remaining between them. The CDR3 DNA is TGCAGCGTTGAATTCACCGGTAAGGGCTACGAGCAGTACTTC. Amino acids: CSVEFTGKGYEQYF.

This clonotype showed up many times. The rearrangement links TRBV6-5 to TRBJ1-2, with 10 bases aligning to TRBD1. In germline, CDR1 is MNHEY, CDR2 SVGAGI. The length of the CDR3 is 14 residues. V lost 6 bases and J lost 4; bases outside the gene matches: 5. CDR3 DNA sequence: TGTGCCAGCAGACAAGGACAGGGGGTCTATGGCTACACCTTC. It encodes CASRQGQGVYGYTF.

The chain has TRBV28 and TRBJ2-2; TRBD1 is a possible D gene (6 bases). The CDR3 totals 15 residues. The V end lost 4 bases, the J end lost 4 bases, and 13 bases lay between the germline ends. Germline V gives CDR1 MDHEN, CDR2 SYDVKM. CDR3 region: CASSSAGAGTGELFF. The DNA for the CDR3 is TGTGCCAGCAGTTCCGCAGGGGCTGGCACCGGGGAGCTGTTTTTT.

This clonotype has a handful of counts. This chain uses TRBV29-1 with TRBJ2-7; 7 nucleotides match TRBD1. CDR3 length equals 14 residues. Trimming removed 6 bases from V and 5 bases from J; junction bases left unmatched: 13. Germline CDR1 SQVTM, CDR2 ANQGSEA. CDR3 amino acids: CSVCHDRDGNEQYF. The CDR3 DNA reads as TGCAGCGTGTGTCACGACAGGGATGGGAACGAGCAGTACTTC.

V is TRBV7-8 and J is TRBJ2-3; a weak D match, TRBD2 (6 bases). Germline V gene sequence: CDR1 SGHVS, CDR2 FQNEAQ. This CDR3 has 17 residues. Trimming cost V 3 bases and J 0 bases, with 16 bases left between them. The CDR3, as DNA: TGTGCCAGCAGCTTCCTACGGGACTTATCCAGCACAGATACGCAGTATTTT. Translated: CASSFLRDLSSTDTQYF.

The chain recombines TRBV20-1 with TRBJ2-1; TRBD2 matches at 10 bases. The junction had 6 bases not matched to a gene; V was cut back by 3 bases and J by 4 bases. The length of the CDR3 is 15 residues. CDR1 and CDR2 (germline): DFQATT, SNEGSKA (reference sequence). CDR3 sequence reads: CSASLGLAAYNEQFF. CDR3 nucleotide sequence: TGCAGTGCTAGTCTCGGACTAGCGGCTTACAATGAGCAGTTCTTC.

This clonotype was seen ten or more times. The rearrangement joins TRBV29-1 to TRBJ2-5, with D perhaps matching TRBD1 or TRBD2 (5 bases each). V shed 1 base and J shed 4 bases, with 22 bases lying between them. Germline lookup yields CDR1 SQVTM and CDR2 ANQGSEA. This CDR3 has 17 amino acids. The CDR3 here is CSVEGRRIGQGVETQYF. The DNA of the CDR3 is TGCAGCGTTGAAGGAAGGAGGATAGGGCAGGGCGTAGAGACCCAGTACTTC.

Only a few counts were recorded for this clonotype. The genes are TRBV29-1 and TRBJ1-2; TRBD1 agrees at 8 bases. The V and J ends lost 6 bases and 8 bases, in that order; junction bases with no gene match: 14. The CDR3 contains 14 residues. Germline V gene sequence: CDR1 SQVTM, CDR2 ANQGSEA. The CDR3 DNA follows: TGCAGCGTCGCAAGAGCAACAGGGGGTGGCGGCTACACCTTC. Translation: CSVARATGGGGYTF.

This clonotype was found many times. The chain uses TRBV20-1 and TRBJ1-1; no clear D. Between the trimmed V and J ends, which lost 5 bases and 0 bases, there was a span of 16 bases. The germline V gene has CDR1 DFQATT and CDR2 SNEGSKA (reference sequence). CDR3 size: 15 residues. The CDR3 region is CSARRIRIMNTEAFF. The CDR3 DNA reads TGCAGTGCTCGAAGAATCAGGATTATGAACACTGAAGCTTTCTTT.

V and J are TRBV7-3 and TRBJ2-1, with D tentatively TRBD2 (6 bases). Trimming took 1 base from V and 9 from J, leaving 10 bases between them. Germline V lookup: CDR1 SGHTA, CDR2 FQGTGA. This CDR3 is built from 13 residues. This CDR3 reads CASSLRGDTEQFF. The CDR3 DNA is TGTGCCAGCAGCTTAAGGGGGGATACTGAGCAGTTCTTC.

The genes are TRBV29-1 and TRBJ2-1; TRBD1 matches 9 bases. The CDR3 is made up of 15 amino acids. Germline trimming cut 4 bases from V and 4 bases from J; bases unmatched to any gene: 8. From germline, CDR1 is SQVTM and CDR2 ANQGSEA. The CDR3 sequence is CSVVTRDRVYNEQFF. CDR3 DNA: TGCAGCGTTGTGACTCGGGACAGGGTTTACAATGAGCAGTTCTTC.

V is TRBV28 and J is TRBJ2-5; 11 nucleotides line up with TRBD2. The V gene's germline CDR1 is MDHEN and CDR2 SYDVKM. The ends lost 3 bases at V and 0 bases at J; junction bases unmatched: 12. This CDR3 comprises 19 residues. DNA for the CDR3: TGTGCCAGCAGTTTTGTCTTAACCCTAGCGGGGGGCAACCAAGAGACCCAGTACTTC. As protein: CASSFVLTLAGGNQETQYF.